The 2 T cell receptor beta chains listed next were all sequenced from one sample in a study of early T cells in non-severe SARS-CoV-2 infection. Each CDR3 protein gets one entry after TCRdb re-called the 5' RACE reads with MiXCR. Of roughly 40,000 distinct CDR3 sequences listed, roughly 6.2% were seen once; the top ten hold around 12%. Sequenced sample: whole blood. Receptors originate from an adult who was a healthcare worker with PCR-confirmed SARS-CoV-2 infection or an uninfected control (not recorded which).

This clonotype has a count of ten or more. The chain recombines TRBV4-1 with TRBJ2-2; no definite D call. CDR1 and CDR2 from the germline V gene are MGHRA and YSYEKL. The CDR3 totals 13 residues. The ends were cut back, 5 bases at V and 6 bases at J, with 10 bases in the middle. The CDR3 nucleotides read TGCGCCAGCAGCACCCAGAAGGCCGGGGAGCTGTTTTTT. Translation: CASSTQKAGELFF.

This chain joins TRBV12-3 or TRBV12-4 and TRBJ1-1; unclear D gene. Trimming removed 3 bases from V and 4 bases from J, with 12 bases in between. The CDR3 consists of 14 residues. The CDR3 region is CASSFDRVGTEAFF. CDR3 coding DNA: TGTGCCAGCAGTTTCGACCGGGTGGGCACTGAAGCTTTCTTT.